These 24 T cell receptor beta chains share one sample of origin, sequenced in a study of T-cell memory formation after mild COVID-19. MiXCR, run by TCRdb on the 5' RACE reads, gives a single entry per CDR3 protein. Among 450,000 to 650,000 distinct CDR3 sequences, about 20% were seen once, and the ten largest hold around 9.2%. The sample taken for sequencing was PBMCs or a T cell subset sorted from them (not recorded which). The receptors shown here come from an adult woman who had mild COVID-19 (a few samples of this study predate the infection). Cell type and time point are not known.

The chain has TRBV5-4 and TRBJ1-2; possibly TRBD1 for D (5 bases). The CDR3 runs to 15 residues. Trimming removed 6 bases from V and 13 bases from J, with 28 bases in between. CDR1 and CDR2 from the germline V gene are SGHNT and YYREEE (reference sequence). DNA for the CDR3: TGTGCCAGCACTCAGCGGCCAGGGACCGGCCTGACTATCACCTTC. Translating gives CASTQRPGTGLTITF.

The genes are TRBV20-1 and TRBJ1-2, with D possibly matching TRBD1 (5 bases). The length of the CDR3 is 12 residues. The germline CDR1 and CDR2 sequences are DFQATT and SNEGSKA (reference sequence). V shed 1 base and J shed 3 bases, with 6 bases lying between them. Here the CDR3 DNA reads TGCAGTGCTAGAGTACAGGACTATGGCTACACCTTC. It is translated as CSARVQDYGYTF.

J is TRBJ1-2 and V is TRBV29-1; 9 nucleotides agree with TRBD1. The CDR3 extends over 18 amino acids. The V segment lost 4 bases and the J segment 4 bases; nucleotides outside the gene matches: 19. The germline V gene encodes CDR1 SQVTM and CDR2 ANQGSEA. This CDR3 is CSVGDVRGQGTPGYGYTF. In DNA, the CDR3 is TGCAGCGTTGGTGACGTCCGGGGACAGGGAACCCCTGGCTATGGCTACACCTTC.

The chain combines TRBV7-9 with TRBJ1-5; D gene unclear. Trimming took 1 base from V and 0 from J, leaving 7 bases between them. The length of the CDR3 is 15 residues. CDR1 is SEHNR, CDR2 FQNEAQ, per germline (reference sequence). CDR3 region: CASSLDGSSNQPQHF. Written as DNA, the CDR3 is TGTGCCAGCAGCTTAGACGGTTCTAGCAATCAGCCCCAGCATTTT.

The CDR3 DNA is TGTGCCAGCAGACACCGGAGGCTGAACACTGAAGCTTTCTTT. Protein: CASRHRRLNTEAFF. The chain employs TRBV12-3 or TRBV12-4 and TRBJ1-1; no definite D call. This CDR3 is built from 14 residues. Trimming left V 6 bases short and J 0 bases short, with 11 bases between.

The V gene is TRBV6-5, the J gene TRBJ1-4; 8 bases fit TRBD1. V shed 4 bases and J 3 bases; nucleotides not matched to a gene: 16. The germline V gene has CDR1 MNHEY and CDR2 SVGAGI. CDR3 length equals 19 residues. In DNA form, the CDR3 reads TGTGCCAGCAGTTCTATCGGGAGGGGGACAGGAGCGGCTAATGAAAAACTGTTTTTT. Translating gives CASSSIGRGTGAANEKLFF.

This clonotype has only a few counts. The genes are TRBV5-1 and TRBJ2-5; D perhaps matches TRBD1 (5 bases). Germline lookup yields CDR1 SGHRS and CDR2 YFSETQ. V lost 3 bases to trimming and J lost 1 base, with 10 bases between them. This CDR3 is built from 14 residues. CDR3 in DNA: TGCGCCAGCAGCTCTGCAGGGCCCCAAGAGACCCAGTACTTC. Protein product: CASSSAGPQETQYF. The variable domain in full, with the rest retrieved from reference TRBV5-1 and TRBJ2-5, is KAGVTQTPRYLIKTRGQQVTLSCSPISGHRSVSWYQQTPGQGLQFLFEYFSETQRNKGNFPGRFSGRQFSNSRSEMNVSTLELGDSALYLCASSSAGPQETQYFGPGTRLLVL.

The CDR3 DNA sequence: TGTGCCTGGCAGATTAACACTGAAGCTTTCTTT. This translates into CAWQINTEAFF. The chain is built from TRBV30 and TRBJ1-1; D is unresolved. Germline V gene sequence: CDR1 GTSNPN, CDR2 SVGIG (reference sequence). The V end was cut by 5 bases, the J end by 2 bases, with 6 bases between. The CDR3 has 11 residues.

The chain's CDR3 is CATKLAGVTDTQYF. The CDR3 DNA sequence: TGTGCCACCAAACTAGCGGGAGTCACAGATACGCAGTATTTT. The chain uses TRBV2 and TRBJ2-3, with 11 positions matching TRBD2. Losses at the gene ends were 10 bases for V and 2 bases for J; bases not matched to a gene: 5. Germline V gives CDR1 SNHLY, CDR2 FYNNEI. The length of the CDR3 is 14 residues.

This clonotype was counted only a few times. The V and J genes are TRBV30 and TRBJ2-1, with unresolved D. There are 11 residues in the CDR3. Germline CDR1 is GTSNPN and CDR2 is SVGIG (reference sequence). V was shortened by 3 bases and J by 9 bases, with 9 bases between the two germline ends. This CDR3 reads CAWREVLEQFF. The DNA of the CDR3 is TGTGCCTGGAGGGAAGTGCTTGAGCAGTTCTTC.

V is TRBV5-1 and J is TRBJ2-7; 8 bases align to TRBD1. J lost 2 bases, V lost 3 bases, and 7 bases had no gene match. Germline CDR1 reads SGHRS; CDR2 reads YFSETQ. This CDR3 spans 15 amino acids. CDR3 DNA: TGCGCCAGCAGCTCAGGACAGGGCTTGGCCTACGAGCAGTACTTC. This codes for CASSSGQGLAYEQYF.

The rearrangement joins TRBV20-1 to TRBJ1-1, with 8 bases identical to TRBD1. V trimming: 2 bases; J trimming: 4 bases; junction bases outside the gene matches: 6. The CDR3 is 14 amino acids. In germline, CDR1 is DFQATT, CDR2 SNEGSKA (reference sequence). As DNA, the CDR3 is TGCAGTGCTAGACAGGGGGCGCAAGGCACTGAAGCTTTCTTT. This codes for CSARQGAQGTEAFF.

This clonotype was recorded at least ten times. The V gene is TRBV12-3 or TRBV12-4, the J gene TRBJ2-2, with D possibly matching TRBD2 (6 bases). The CDR3 runs 16 residues. V was trimmed by 3 bases and J by 1 base, leaving 12 bases between them. CDR3 residues: CASSFLIGGNTGELFF. DNA for the CDR3: TGTGCCAGCAGTTTCCTTATCGGGGGGAACACCGGGGAGCTGTTTTTT.

The chain is built from TRBV11-2 and TRBJ2-1; a weak D match, TRBD2 (6 bases). V dropped 4 bases and J dropped 8 bases, with 12 bases sitting between them. CDR3 length: 13 amino acids. CDR1 is SGHAT and CDR2 is FQNNGV in the germline V gene. In DNA form, the CDR3 reads TGTGCCAGCAGCTGGGAGGCCGAGGATGAGCAGTTCTTC. As protein: CASSWEAEDEQFF.

This clonotype was seen a few times. This chain joins TRBV7-6 and TRBJ2-7; D may be TRBD1 or TRBD2 (5 bases each). This CDR3 is built from 15 residues. Germline V gives CDR1 SGHVS, CDR2 FNYEAQ. The germline V and J ends were trimmed by 3 bases and 3 bases, with 15 bases remaining between them. CDR3 sequence (DNA): TGTGCCAGCAGCTTGGAGACAGAGGGAGTCTACGAGCAGTACTTC. It specifies CASSLETEGVYEQYF.

This chain links TRBV5-1 with TRBJ1-6, with TRBD1 matching over 12 bases. V trimming: 3 bases; J trimming: 10 bases; junction bases outside the gene matches: 8. The CDR3 is 16 residues long. Germline V gene sequence: CDR1 SGHRS, CDR2 YFSETQ. CDR3 in amino acids: CASSSPGQGAISPLHF. The CDR3 bases are TGCGCCAGCAGCTCGCCGGGACAGGGGGCAATATCACCCCTCCACTTT. Filled out from reference TRBV5-1 and TRBJ1-6, the complete variable domain reads KAGVTQTPRYLIKTRGQQVTLSCSPISGHRSVSWYQQTPGQGLQFLFEYFSETQRNKGNFPGRFSGRQFSNSRSEMNVSTLELGDSALYLCASSSPGQGAISPLHFGNGTRLTVT.

This clonotype was detected a few times. The chain is built from TRBV29-1 and TRBJ2-1; perhaps TRBD1 as D (5 bases). Trimming shortened V by 4 bases and J by 5 bases, and 12 bases separated the two germline ends. Germline CDR1 is SQVTM and CDR2 is ANQGSEA. The CDR3 length is 13 residues. The CDR3 coding sequence is TGCAGCGTTGCGAGACAGTCAAACAATGAGCAGTTCTTC. Its protein product is CSVARQSNNEQFF.

This clonotype was observed many times. The V gene is TRBV7-2, the J gene TRBJ2-5; D unresolved. V gave up 7 bases and J gave up 5 bases, with 14 bases separating them. Germline CDR1 and CDR2: SGHTA and FQGNSA. The CDR3 extends over 13 amino acids. The DNA of the CDR3 is TGTGCCAGCACCCTTTCGATTGGGGAGACCCAGTACTTC. It yields the protein CASTLSIGETQYF. The full variable domain, rest sourced from reference TRBV7-2 and TRBJ2-5, is GAGVSQSPSNKVTEKGKDVELRCDPISGHTALYWYRQSLGQGLEFLIYFQGNSAPDKSGLPSDRFSAERTGGSVSTLTIQRTQQEDSAVYLCASTLSIGETQYFGPGTRLLVL.

This clonotype was found a few times. The chain has TRBV19 and TRBJ1-1; TRBD1 might be the D (5 bases). The CDR3 is 13 amino acids. Germline assignment: CDR1 LNHDA and CDR2 SQIVND (reference sequence). V lost 4 bases, J lost 3 bases, and 9 bases lay in between. The CDR3 DNA reads TGTGCCAGTAGTAGTAAAGGGGACACTGAAGCTTTCTTT. Translated, it gives CASSSKGDTEAFF. The variable domain in full, with the rest retrieved from reference TRBV19 and TRBJ1-1, is DGGITQSPKYLFRKEGQNVTLSCEQNLNHDAMYWYRQDPGQGLRLIYYSQIVNDFQKGDIAEGYSVSREKKESFPLTVTSAQKNPTAFYLCASSSKGDTEAFFGQGTRLTVV.

This clonotype was observed a handful of times. V and J are TRBV10-3 and TRBJ2-5; 9 bases align to TRBD2. Germline trimming cut 6 bases from V and 2 bases from J; bases unmatched to any gene: 4. Germline assignment: CDR1 ENHRY and CDR2 SYGVKD. The CDR3 runs 14 residues. In DNA, the CDR3 is TGTGCCATCAGATCCAGCGGGGGGCAAGAGACCCAGTACTTC. This codes for CAIRSSGGQETQYF.

This clonotype was found a few times. The genes are TRBV7-9 and TRBJ2-1; tentative D call: TRBD2 (5 bases). In germline, CDR1 is SEHNR, CDR2 FQNEAQ (reference sequence). V was clipped by 5 bases and J by 8 bases, with 25 bases between them. The CDR3 is 17 residues long. CDR3 amino acids: CASSPPAGVTASDEQFF. The CDR3 nucleotides are TGTGCCAGCAGCCCTCCCGCGGGCGTCACGGCTTCCGATGAGCAGTTCTTC.

This chain uses TRBV7-8 with TRBJ2-1; D is ambiguous. Per the germline V gene, CDR1 is SGHVS and CDR2 is FQNEAQ. The CDR3 has 12 residues. V was cut by 4 bases and J by 7 bases, with 8 bases left in between. The CDR3 DNA follows: TGTGCCAGCAGCTCCCGACCTAATGAGCAGTTCTTC. Encoded protein: CASSSRPNEQFF.

This clonotype appeared a few times. The V call is TRBV5-6, the J call TRBJ2-5; maybe TRBD1 (5 bases). Germline CDR1 is SGHDT and CDR2 is YYEEEE. The CDR3 length is 13 residues. Trimming took off 7 bases at V and 2 bases at J, with 12 bases between the two ends. The CDR3 DNA reads TGTGCCAGCGGGGCCGGATCACAAGAGACCCAGTACTTC. Translation gives CASGAGSQETQYF.

J is TRBJ1-2 and V is TRBV29-1; unclear D gene. V was trimmed by 3 bases and J by 5 bases, leaving 10 bases between them. The CDR3 is 12 amino acids. The V gene's germline CDR1 is SQVTM and CDR2 ANQGSEA. CDR3 protein: CSVDSGVYGYTF. In DNA, the CDR3 is TGCAGCGTTGATTCGGGTGTTTATGGCTACACCTTC.